This T cell receptor beta chain was captured by sequencing in a study of technical replicates of blood from a few donors. Profiling relied on immunoSEQ multiplex PCR, and the TCRdb table lists in-frame clones only, not all of them. The sample lists about 74,000 clones, just under 95% seen once, with about 0.25% in the top ten. The source material was T cells isolated from PBMCs. The receptor was derived from a human donor in good health.

The CDR3 is CASSGQGYQPQHF. CDR3 nucleotides: TGTGCCAGCAGTGGACAGGGATATCAGCCCCAGCATTTT. The chain uses TRBV7-8 and TRBJ1-5; 8 bases line up with TRBD1. The CDR3 has 13 residues. V gave up 6 bases and J gave up 5 bases; unmatched junction bases: 3. Germline CDR1 SGHVS, CDR2 FQNEAQ. Combining the CDR3 with reference TRBV7-8 and TRBJ1-5 gives the whole variable domain GAGVSQSPRYKVAKRGQDVALRCDPISGHVSLFWYQQALGQGPEFLTYFQNEAQLDKSGLPSDRFFAERPEGSVSTLKIQRTQQEDSAVYLCASSGQGYQPQHFGDGTRLSIL.